This is a list of T cell receptor beta chains from one sample in a study of human T cells and chemical hapten exposure. TCRdb passed the RACE reads through MiXCR, listing each CDR3 protein once. The repertoire holds 85,000 to 95,000 distinct CDR3 sequences, with approximately 9% as singletons. The sequencing sample was made of whole blood. These receptors were obtained from a female donor in good health. Some clones in this sample may be carry-over from other donors' samples. Both conserved end residues are part of each CDR3. The order of the fields is V gene, clone size, D gene, J gene, CDR3 DNA, CDR3 protein. A D gene is named only where the DNA matches it firmly. Not every row has a clone size; where given, it reads once, few, many or a size class.

TRBV7-9,-,-,TRBJ2-1,TGTGCCAGCAGCGACGGGGGGCTCGGCAATGAGCAGTTCTTC,CASSDGGLGNEQFF
TRBV20-1,many,TRBD1,TRBJ1-5,TGCAGTGCTAGAGTGTTATCGGGACAGAATCAGCCCCAGCATTTT,CSARVLSGQNQPQHF
TRBV28,many,-,TRBJ2-5,TGTGCCAGCAGAAGGGGGGGTATTTACCAAGAGACCCAGTACTTC,CASRRGGIYQETQYF
TRBV12-3/TRBV12-4,once,-,TRBJ2-6,TGTGCCAGCAGTCCCGCCGGGGGGGCCAACGTCCTGACTTTC,CASSPAGGANVLTF
TRBV20-1,few,-,TRBJ2-6,TGCAGTGCTAGAGAAGCAACCTCCGGGGCCAACGTCCTGACTTTC,CSAREATSGANVLTF
TRBV9,few,TRBD2,TRBJ2-5,TGTGCCAGCAGCGCGGGGGGGGGCCAAGAGACCCAGTACTTC,CASSAGGGQETQYF
TRBV20-1,-,-,TRBJ2-5,TGCAGTGCTAGAGGTGGCGGGCCCCAAGAGACCCAGTACTTC,CSARGGGPQETQYF
TRBV14,few,TRBD1,TRBJ2-7,TGTGCCAGCAGCCAAGATGGGACCGGGACAGGGGGCGCCGAGCAGTACTTC,CASSQDGTGTGGAEQYF
TRBV6-1,-,-,TRBJ1-1,TGTGCCAGCAGTGAAAAGTTGTATTACATAAACACTGAAGCTTTCTTT,CASSEKLYYINTEAFF
TRBV6-2/TRBV6-3,many,-,TRBJ2-7,TGTGCCAGCAGTTACAGGGAGAGCTCCTACGAGCAGTACTTC,CASSYRESSYEQYF
TRBV6-1,few,TRBD1,TRBJ1-5,TGTGCCAGCAGTGGGAAAGGACAGGCCAATCAGCCCCAGCATTTT,CASSGKGQANQPQHF
TRBV24-1,-,TRBD1,TRBJ2-1,TGTGCCACCGAGGGACAGGGAGGGGGGAAGTACAATGAGCAGTTCTTC,CATEGQGGGKYNEQFF
TRBV5-4,few,-,TRBJ2-7,TGTGCCAGCAGCTTGGAGACAGCACGAGAGCAGTACTTC,CASSLETAREQYF
TRBV7-2,few,-,TRBJ2-7,TGTGCCAGCAGCTTAACGAGCCCGGAGCAGTACTTC,CASSLTSPEQYF
TRBV4-1,many,-,TRBJ1-2,TGCGCCAGCAGCCAAGAGGGCGTCAGGTCGGCGTATGGCTACACCTTC,CASSQEGVRSAYGYTF
TRBV5-1,many,-,TRBJ1-1,TGCGCCAGCACGAACAGGGTGAACACTGAAGCTTTCTTT,CASTNRVNTEAFF
TRBV27,many,-,TRBJ2-3,TGTGCCAGCAGTCTGGTCAGTTCAGATACGCAGTATTTT,CASSLVSSDTQYF
TRBV19,-,TRBD1,TRBJ2-3,TGTGCCAGTAGTACCGACAGGGTCCCAGATACGCAGTATTTT,CASSTDRVPDTQYF
TRBV7-2,many,-,TRBJ2-7,TGTGCCAGCAGCTTTCTCTCCTACGAGCAGTACTTC,CASSFLSYEQYF
TRBV6-1,-,-,TRBJ2-3,TGTGCCAGCAGTGTGCCCAACACAGATACGCAGTATTTT,CASSVPNTDTQYF
TRBV2,few,-,TRBJ1-2,TGTGCCAGCAGTGGGGGGGACGGCTACACCTTC,CASSGGDGYTF
TRBV20-1,few,TRBD2,TRBJ2-5,TGCAGTGCTAGAGGGCGGACTAGCGGGAATGTCAGGGAAGAGACCCAGTACTTC,CSARGRTSGNVREETQYF
TRBV14,few,-,TRBJ2-7,TGTGCCAGCAGCCCGAGTCCGTGGTACGAGCAGTACTTC,CASSPSPWYEQYF
TRBV28,-,-,TRBJ2-2,TGTGCCAGCAGTTACAGGGAGGCCGGGGAGCTGTTTTTT,CASSYREAGELFF
TRBV7-9,few,-,TRBJ2-3,TGTGCCAGCAGCTACCCTAGGGGGAGAGGCGCAGATACGCAGTATTTT,CASSYPRGRGADTQYF
TRBV12-3/TRBV12-4,many,-,TRBJ2-5,TGTGCCAGCAGTCAGGGACAACAAGAGACCCAGTACTTC,CASSQGQQETQYF
TRBV28,-,-,TRBJ1-5,TGTGCCAGCAGTTTGAGGGTAAGCAATCAGCCCCAGCATTTT,CASSLRVSNQPQHF
TRBV6-1,-,-,TRBJ2-1,TGTGCCAGCAGAATAGGGGGTAATGAGCAGTTCTTC,CASRIGGNEQFF
TRBV5-1,many,TRBD1,TRBJ2-7,TGCGCCAGCAGCCCCCAGGGACAGGGGGGGTACGAGCAGTACTTC,CASSPQGQGGYEQYF
TRBV12-3/TRBV12-4,few,-,TRBJ1-1,TGTGCCAGCAGCCACGTATTCAGGGTCACTGAAGCTTTCTTT,CASSHVFRVTEAFF
TRBV5-1,few,TRBD2,TRBJ2-3,TGCGCCAGCAGCGTAACGGGGACTAGCGGGAGCTCAGATACGCAGTATTTT,CASSVTGTSGSSDTQYF
TRBV2,-,TRBD2,TRBJ2-3,TGTGCCAGTCCGGCGGCGGGAGCTGAAGATACGCAGTATTTT,CASPAAGAEDTQYF
TRBV10-1,many,TRBD1,TRBJ2-7,TGCGCCAGCAGTAATTGGGGAACAGGGGGCCCCTACGAGCAGTACTTC,CASSNWGTGGPYEQYF
TRBV28,few,-,TRBJ2-1,TGTGCCAGCAGTTCAGGGGGGCCCCTCAATGAGCAGTTCTTC,CASSSGGPLNEQFF
TRBV27,few,TRBD2,TRBJ2-1,TGTGCCAGCATCAAGGGTTTGGCGGGAGGGCCGATATCCGAGCAGTTCTTC,CASIKGLAGGPISEQFF
TRBV20-1,many,TRBD1,TRBJ2-5,TGCAGTGCTAACGGGGGACAGGGGGTGGAGACCCAGTACTTC,CSANGGQGVETQYF
TRBV28,many,-,TRBJ2-1,TGTGCCAGCAGTTTAGGGGTGCGGGGTGAGCAGTTCTTC,CASSLGVRGEQFF
TRBV27,few,-,TRBJ2-2,TGTGCCAGCAGTACATTGGAGACCGGGGAGCTGTTTTTT,CASSTLETGELFF
TRBV20-1,-,-,TRBJ2-7,TGCAGTGCTAGAGATTCGAGGGGCCGGACCTACGAGCAGTACTTC,CSARDSRGRTYEQYF
TRBV20-1,few,TRBD1,TRBJ1-2,TGCAGTGCTAGAGCCGGGACAGGGGCTGGCTACACCTTC,CSARAGTGAGYTF
TRBV7-2,many,-,TRBJ1-1,TGTGCCAGCAGCTTAGTAGTGAACACTGAAGCTTTCTTT,CASSLVVNTEAFF
TRBV29-1,-,TRBD1,TRBJ1-6,TGCAGCGTCGCGACAGGGGGAAATTCACCCCTCCACTTT,CSVATGGNSPLHF
TRBV11-2,few,TRBD2,TRBJ2-5,TGTGCCAGCAGCCCTATGACTAGCGTCGTTTATTCGGAGACCCAGTACTTC,CASSPMTSVVYSETQYF
TRBV11-1,-,TRBD2,TRBJ2-3,TGTGCCAGCAGCCTTTATAGCGGGACGGGCACAGATACGCAGTATTTT,CASSLYSGTGTDTQYF
TRBV4-3,many,TRBD2,TRBJ2-1,TGCGCCAGCAGCCAAGGGACTAGCGGGAGCGATGAGCAGTTCTTC,CASSQGTSGSDEQFF
TRBV2,many,-,TRBJ1-1,TGTGCCAGCAGATCCCAAGCCGACAGTCCGAAAGCTTTCTTT,CASRSQADSPKAFF
TRBV6-6,many,-,TRBJ2-1,TGTGCCAGCAGTTACTCGGGTCCTGACGCGGCCGATGAGCAGTTCTTC,CASSYSGPDAADEQFF
TRBV12-3/TRBV12-4,-,TRBD2,TRBJ2-1,TGTGCCAGCAGTTTCCCTAGCGGGTACTACAATGAGCAGTTCTTC,CASSFPSGYYNEQFF
TRBV9,-,-,TRBJ2-6,TGTGCCAGCAGCCCCCAATCTGGGGCCAACGTCCTGACTTTC,CASSPQSGANVLTF
TRBV28,few,-,TRBJ2-3,TGTGCCAGCAGTGAGCCTAGCACAGATACGCAGTATTTT,CASSEPSTDTQYF
TRBV5-4,few,TRBD1,TRBJ2-1,TGTGCCAGCAGCCCGTCCGGGACCAAGGGGGCCAATGAGCAGTTCTTC,CASSPSGTKGANEQFF
TRBV20-1,few,TRBD1,TRBJ1-5,TGCAGTGCTAGTAACTTACAGGGGGGTAGCAATCAGCCCCAGCATTTT,CSASNLQGGSNQPQHF
TRBV10-3,-,-,TRBJ2-5,TGTGCCATCCAAGACAGGCCGTGGGAGACCCAGTACTTC,CAIQDRPWETQYF
TRBV15,-,-,TRBJ1-6,TGTGCCACCAGCAGAGATCGTATTGATATGGGGGGTAATTCACCCCTCCACTTT,CATSRDRIDMGGNSPLHF
TRBV14,medium-sized,-,TRBJ2-3,TGTGCCAGCAGCCATGACCCAGCGGGTACTAGCACAGATACGCAGTATTTT,CASSHDPAGTSTDTQYF
TRBV3-1,few,TRBD1,TRBJ1-2,TGTGCCAGCAGCCAAGGGGCACAGGGGTTCTTTGGCTACACCTTC,CASSQGAQGFFGYTF
TRBV15,many,TRBD1,TRBJ1-2,TGTGCCACCAGCAGAGAACGGACAGGGGGCTTCAACTATGGCTACACCTTC,CATSRERTGGFNYGYTF
TRBV20-1,-,TRBD2,TRBJ2-1,TGCAGTTATCGGACTAGCGGATTCTACAATGAGCAGTTCTTC,CSYRTSGFYNEQFF
TRBV29-1,many,-,TRBJ1-4,TGCAGCGGGAGGGGGGCGCGGGAAAAACTGTTTTTT,CSGRGAREKLFF